This is a list of T cell receptor beta chains from one sample in a study of radiotherapy plus CTLA-4 blockade in lung cancer. Data came from immunoSEQ multiplex PCR; TCRdb stores just in-frame clones and leaves some out. The sample records some 35,000 clones, approximately 85% being singletons. The starting material was peripheral blood, obtained from a patient treated with radiotherapy plus ipilimumab. These receptors originate from a human donor with non-small cell lung cancer who had stable disease on radiotherapy plus ipilimumab. The CDR3 runs from the conserved cysteine through the conserved F or W. The D gene is left open where the match is weak. Size tells how often a clone was seen (once, few, many) or the class of an expanded clone, and some rows leave it out.

v_gene	len	d_gene	abundance	j_gene	CDR3nt	CDR3aa
TRBV27	15	TRBD2	.	TRBJ2-5	TGTGCCAGCAGTTCACTAGCGGGAGTTGTAGAGACCCAGTACTTC	CASSSLAGVVETQYF
TRBV18	15	TRBD1	once	TRBJ2-1	TGTGCCAGCTCACCATTGACAGGGCCTTACAATGAGCAGTTCTTC	CASSPLTGPYNEQFF
TRBV5-1	14	.	.	TRBJ1-2	TGCGCCAGCAGCTTGGAGGCAGGCCCCTATGGCTACACCTTC	CASSLEAGPYGYTF
TRBV6-5	14	.	.	TRBJ2-7	TGTGCCAGCAGTTCCTTGCAGGTAACCTACGAGCAGTACTTC	CASSSLQVTYEQYF
TRBV11-2	15	TRBD1	.	TRBJ1-2	TGTGCCAGCAGCTTTCTCAGGGGGACCCTGAGGGGCTACACCTTC	CASSFLRGTLRGYTF
TRBV6-5	16	TRBD2	.	TRBJ2-1	TGTGCCAGCAGTTACAACGGGAGGGCCGATTACAATGAGCAGTTCTTC	CASSYNGRADYNEQFF
TRBV10-3	11	.	.	TRBJ1-2	TGTGCCATCAGAGGGACATTTGGCTACACCTTC	CAIRGTFGYTF
TRBV7-2	16	TRBD2	.	TRBJ2-1	TGTGCCAGCAGCCTAAGCACTAGCGGGAGGGCCAATGAGCAGTTCTTC	CASSLSTSGRANEQFF
TRBV18	13	.	.	TRBJ1-1	TGTGCCAGCTTTACCGGGGGGAACACTGAAGCTTTCTTT	CASFTGGNTEAFF
TRBV13	21	TRBD2	.	TRBJ2-1	TGTGCCAGCAGCTCCCGGACTAGCGGGCTTAGGGATAGGGACTCCTACAATGAGCAGTTCTTC	CASSSRTSGLRDRDSYNEQFF